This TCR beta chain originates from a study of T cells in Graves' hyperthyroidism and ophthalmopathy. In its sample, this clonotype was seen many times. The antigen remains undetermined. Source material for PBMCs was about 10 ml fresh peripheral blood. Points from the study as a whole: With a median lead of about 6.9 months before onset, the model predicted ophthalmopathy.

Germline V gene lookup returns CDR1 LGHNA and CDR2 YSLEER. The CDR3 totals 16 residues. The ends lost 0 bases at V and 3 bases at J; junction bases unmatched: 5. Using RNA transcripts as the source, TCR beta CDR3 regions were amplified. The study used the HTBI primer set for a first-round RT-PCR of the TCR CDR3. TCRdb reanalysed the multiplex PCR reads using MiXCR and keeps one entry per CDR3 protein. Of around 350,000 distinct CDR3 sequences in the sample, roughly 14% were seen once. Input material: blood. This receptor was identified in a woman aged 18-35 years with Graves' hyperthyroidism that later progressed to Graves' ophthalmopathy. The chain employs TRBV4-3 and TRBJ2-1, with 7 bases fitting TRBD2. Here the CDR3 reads CASSQEPSGGYNEQFF. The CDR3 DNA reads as TGCGCCAGCAGCCAAGAACCTAGCGGAGGCTACAATGAGCAGTTCTTC.